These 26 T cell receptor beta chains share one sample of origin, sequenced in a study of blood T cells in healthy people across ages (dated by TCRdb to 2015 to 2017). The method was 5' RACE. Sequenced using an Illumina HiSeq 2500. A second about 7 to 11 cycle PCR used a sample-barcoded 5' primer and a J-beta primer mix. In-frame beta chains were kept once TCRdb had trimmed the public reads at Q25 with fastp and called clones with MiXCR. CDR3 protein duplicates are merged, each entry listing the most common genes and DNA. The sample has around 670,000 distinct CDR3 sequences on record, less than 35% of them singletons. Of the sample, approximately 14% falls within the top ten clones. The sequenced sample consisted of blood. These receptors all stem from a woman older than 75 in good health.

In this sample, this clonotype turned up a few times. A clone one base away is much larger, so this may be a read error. CDR3 sequence: CASSQVPGGGETQFF. DNA for the CDR3: TGCGCCAGCAGCCAAGTCCCCGGGGGCGGGGAGACCCAGTTCTTC. The chain joins TRBV4-1 to TRBJ2-1, with D perhaps being TRBD1 or TRBD2 (6 bases each). Germline lookup yields CDR1 MGHRA and CDR2 YSYEKL. V was pared by 1 base and J by 13 bases, with 20 bases between. This CDR3 has 15 amino acids.

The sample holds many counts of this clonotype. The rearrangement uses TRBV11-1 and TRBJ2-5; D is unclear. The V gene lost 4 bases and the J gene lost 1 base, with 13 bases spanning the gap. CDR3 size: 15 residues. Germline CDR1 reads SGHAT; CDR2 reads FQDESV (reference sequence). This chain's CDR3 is CASSYSPGAQETQYF. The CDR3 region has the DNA TGTGCCAGCAGCTATTCCCCGGGCGCCCAAGAGACCCAGTACTTC.

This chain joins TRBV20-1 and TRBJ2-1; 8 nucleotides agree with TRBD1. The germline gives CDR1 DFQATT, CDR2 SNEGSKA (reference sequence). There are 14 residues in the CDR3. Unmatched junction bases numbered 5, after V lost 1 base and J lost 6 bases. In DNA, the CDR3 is TGCAGTGCTAGAGGTAGGACAGGGCGCAATGAGCAGTTCTTC. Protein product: CSARGRTGRNEQFF.

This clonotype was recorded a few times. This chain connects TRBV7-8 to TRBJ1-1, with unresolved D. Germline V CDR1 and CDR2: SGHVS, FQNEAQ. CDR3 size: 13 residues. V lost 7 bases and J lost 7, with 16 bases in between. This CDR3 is CASKSEVYSEAFF. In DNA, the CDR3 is TGTGCCAGCAAGAGCGAGGTCTACAGTGAAGCTTTCTTT.

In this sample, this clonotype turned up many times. The CDR3 bases are TGTGCCAGCAGCTTAAGAAGGGCCCACCGGTGGGTCACGAATGAGCAGTTCTTC. It translates to CASSLRRAHRWVTNEQFF. The genes are TRBV7-3 and TRBJ2-1; D remains unclear. The CDR3 totals 18 residues. Deletions cut 1 base from V and 7 bases from J, with 23 bases between. Looked up from germline, CDR1 is SGHTA and CDR2 is FQGTGA.

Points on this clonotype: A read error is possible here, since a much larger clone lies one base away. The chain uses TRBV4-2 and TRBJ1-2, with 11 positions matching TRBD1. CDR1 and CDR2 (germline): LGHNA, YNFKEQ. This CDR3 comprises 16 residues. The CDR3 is CTSSPAGQGVNYGYTF. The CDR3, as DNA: TGTACCAGCAGCCCCGCGGGACAGGGGGTTAACTATGGCTACACCTTC.

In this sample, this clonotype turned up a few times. CDR3 in DNA: TGTGCCAGCAGCGTAGGGACTGTTACCGGGGAGCTGTTTTTT. Its translation: CASSVGTVTGELFF. The gene calls are TRBV9 and TRBJ2-2; D may be TRBD2 (5 bases). The CDR3 is 14 residues long. In germline, CDR1 is SGDLS, CDR2 YYNGEE. The V gene lost 0 bases and the J gene lost 5 bases, with 8 bases spanning the gap.

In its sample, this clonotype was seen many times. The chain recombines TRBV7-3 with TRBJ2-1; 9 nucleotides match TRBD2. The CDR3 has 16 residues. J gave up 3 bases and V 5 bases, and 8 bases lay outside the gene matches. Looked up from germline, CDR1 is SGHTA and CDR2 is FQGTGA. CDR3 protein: CASSTIAGALYNEQFF. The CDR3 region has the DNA TGTGCCAGCAGCACCATAGCGGGGGCCCTCTACAATGAGCAGTTCTTC.

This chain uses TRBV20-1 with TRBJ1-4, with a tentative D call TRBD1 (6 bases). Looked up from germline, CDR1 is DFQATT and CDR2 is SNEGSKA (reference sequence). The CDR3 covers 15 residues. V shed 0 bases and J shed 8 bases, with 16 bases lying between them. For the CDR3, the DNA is TGCAGTGCTAGAGATCCCCAGGGGTTGGGGGAAAAACTGTTTTTT. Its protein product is CSARDPQGLGEKLFF.

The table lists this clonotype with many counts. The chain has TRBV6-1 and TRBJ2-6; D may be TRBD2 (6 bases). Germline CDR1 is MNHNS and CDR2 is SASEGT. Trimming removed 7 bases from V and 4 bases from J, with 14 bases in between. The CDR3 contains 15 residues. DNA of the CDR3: TGTGCCAGCACCCCTCGGGACTCGGGGGCCAACGTCCTGACTTTC. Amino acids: CASTPRDSGANVLTF.

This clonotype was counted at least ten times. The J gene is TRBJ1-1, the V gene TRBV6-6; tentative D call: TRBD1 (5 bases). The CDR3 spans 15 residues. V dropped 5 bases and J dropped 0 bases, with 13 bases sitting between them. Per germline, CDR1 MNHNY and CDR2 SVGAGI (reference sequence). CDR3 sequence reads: CASSRPQAMNTEAFF. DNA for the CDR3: TGTGCCAGCAGTAGACCACAGGCGATGAACACTGAAGCTTTCTTT.

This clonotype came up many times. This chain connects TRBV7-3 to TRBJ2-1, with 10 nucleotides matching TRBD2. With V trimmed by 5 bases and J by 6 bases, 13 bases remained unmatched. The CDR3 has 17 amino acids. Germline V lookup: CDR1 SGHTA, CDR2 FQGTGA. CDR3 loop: CASSHVGGAGGFNEQFF. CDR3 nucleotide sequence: TGTGCCAGCAGCCATGTCGGTGGAGCGGGGGGGTTCAATGAGCAGTTCTTC.

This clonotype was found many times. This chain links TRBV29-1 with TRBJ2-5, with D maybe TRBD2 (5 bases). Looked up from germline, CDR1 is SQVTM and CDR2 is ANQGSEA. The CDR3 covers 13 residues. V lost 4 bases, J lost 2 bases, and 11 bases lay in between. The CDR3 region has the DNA TGCAGCGTTGCGAGCGGCACTCAAGAGACCCAGTACTTC. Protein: CSVASGTQETQYF.

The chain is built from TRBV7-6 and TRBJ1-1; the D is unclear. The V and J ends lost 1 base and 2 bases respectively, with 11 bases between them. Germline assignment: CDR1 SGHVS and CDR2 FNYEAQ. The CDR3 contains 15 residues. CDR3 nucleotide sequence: TGTGCCAGCAGCTTAGGCGGGGAGGGAAACACTGAAGCTTTCTTT. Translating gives CASSLGGEGNTEAFF. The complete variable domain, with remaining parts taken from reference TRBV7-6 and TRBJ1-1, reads GAGVSQSPRYKVTKRGQDVALRCDPISGHVSLYWYRQALGQGPEFLTYFNYEAQQDKSGLPNDRFSAERPEGSISTLTIQRTEQRDSAMYRCASSLGGEGNTEAFFGQGTRLTVV.

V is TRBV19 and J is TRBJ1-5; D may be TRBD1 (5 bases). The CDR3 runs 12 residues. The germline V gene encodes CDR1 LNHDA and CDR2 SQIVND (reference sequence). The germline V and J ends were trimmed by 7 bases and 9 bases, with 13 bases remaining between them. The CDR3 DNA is TGTGCCAGTACCGACAGCCTGGCGCCCCAGCATTTT. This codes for CASTDSLAPQHF.

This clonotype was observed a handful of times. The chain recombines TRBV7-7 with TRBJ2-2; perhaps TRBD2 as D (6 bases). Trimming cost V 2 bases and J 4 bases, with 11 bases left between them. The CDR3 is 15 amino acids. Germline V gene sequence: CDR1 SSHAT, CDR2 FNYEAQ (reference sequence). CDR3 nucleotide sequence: TGTGCCAGCAGCTTAAATCTAGCGCCCACCGGGGAGCTGTTTTTT. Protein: CASSLNLAPTGELFF. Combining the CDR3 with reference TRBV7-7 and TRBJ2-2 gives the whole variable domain GAGVSQSPRYKVTKRGQDVTLRCDPISSHATLYWYQQALGQGPEFLTYFNYEAQPDKSGLPSDRFSAERPEGSISTLTIQRTEQRDSAMYRCASSLNLAPTGELFFGEGSRLTVL.

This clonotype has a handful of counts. In DNA form, the CDR3 reads TGTGCCAGCAGCCTTACCCCAGTGAACACTGAAGCTTTCTTT. Protein sequence: CASSLTPVNTEAFF. The rearrangement joins TRBV7-2 to TRBJ1-1; unclear D gene. Trimming cost V 5 bases and J 0 bases, with 10 bases left between them. The CDR3 consists of 14 residues. From germline, CDR1 is SGHTA and CDR2 FQGNSA.

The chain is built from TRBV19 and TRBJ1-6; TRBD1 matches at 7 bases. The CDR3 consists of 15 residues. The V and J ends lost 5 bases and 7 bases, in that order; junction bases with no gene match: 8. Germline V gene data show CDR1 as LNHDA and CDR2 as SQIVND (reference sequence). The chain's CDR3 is CASSPRGTVNSPLHF. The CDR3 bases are TGTGCCAGTAGTCCGCGGGGGACAGTCAATTCACCCCTCCACTTT.

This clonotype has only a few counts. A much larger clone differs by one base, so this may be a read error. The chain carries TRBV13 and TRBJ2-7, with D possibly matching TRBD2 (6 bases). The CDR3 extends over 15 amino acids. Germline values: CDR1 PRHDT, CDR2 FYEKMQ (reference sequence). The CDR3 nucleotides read TGTACCAGCAGCCCCCAGGGACTTGGGGCTGTCGAGCAGTACTTC. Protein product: CTSSPQGLGAVEQYF.

This CDR3 is CASSFGLAGLEQYF. Here the CDR3 DNA reads TGTGCCAGCAGCTTTGGACTAGCGGGACTTGAGCAGTACTTC. The rearrangement joins TRBV7-2 to TRBJ2-5; TRBD2 matches 12 bases. The junction had 7 bases not matched to a gene; V was cut back by 3 bases and J by 11 bases. The CDR3 loop spans 14 amino acids. Germline loops: CDR1 SGHTA, CDR2 FQGNSA. Together with reference TRBV7-2 and TRBJ2-5, the CDR3 gives the full variable domain: GAGVSQSPSNKVTEKGKDVELRCDPISGHTALYWYRQSLGQGLEFLIYFQGNSAPDKSGLPSDRFSAERTGGSVSTLTIQRTQQEDSAVYLCASSFGLAGLEQYFGPGTRLLVL.

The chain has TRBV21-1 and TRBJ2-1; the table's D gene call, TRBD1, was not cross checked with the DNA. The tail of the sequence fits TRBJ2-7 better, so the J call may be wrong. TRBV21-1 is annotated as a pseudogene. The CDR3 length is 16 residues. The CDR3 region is CASSKAPDREKDEQYF. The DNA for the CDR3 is TGTGCCAGCAGCAAAGCCCCGGACAGGGAAAAGGACGAGCAGTACTTC.

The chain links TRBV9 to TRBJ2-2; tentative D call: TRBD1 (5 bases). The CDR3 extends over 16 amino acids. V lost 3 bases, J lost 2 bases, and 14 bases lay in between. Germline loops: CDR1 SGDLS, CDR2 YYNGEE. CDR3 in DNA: TGTGCCAGCAGCGCCCCTATTACAGGAAACACCGGGGAGCTGTTTTTT. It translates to CASSAPITGNTGELFF.

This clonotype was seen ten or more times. CDR3 coding DNA: TGCGCCAGCAGCTCGACTAGCGGGGGGGCCGCGCAGTTCTTC. It translates to CASSSTSGGAAQFF. This chain joins TRBV4-3 and TRBJ2-1; 14 bases map to TRBD2. Germline V gives CDR1 LGHNA, CDR2 YSLEER. CDR3 length: 14 amino acids. Trimming at V came to 5 bases and at J to 12 bases, leaving 6 bases not matched to a gene.

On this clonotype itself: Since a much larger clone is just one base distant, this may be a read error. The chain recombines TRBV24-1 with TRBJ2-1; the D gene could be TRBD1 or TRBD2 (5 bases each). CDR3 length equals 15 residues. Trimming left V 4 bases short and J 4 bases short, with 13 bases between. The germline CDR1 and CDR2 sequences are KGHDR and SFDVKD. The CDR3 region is CATSELGDHYNEQFF. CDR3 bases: TGTGCCACCAGTGAGTTGGGGGACCATTACAATGAGCAGTTCTTC.

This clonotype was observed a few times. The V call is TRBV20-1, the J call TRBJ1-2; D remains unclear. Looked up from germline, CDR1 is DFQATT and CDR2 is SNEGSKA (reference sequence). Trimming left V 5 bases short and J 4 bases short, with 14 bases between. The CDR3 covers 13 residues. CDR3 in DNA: TGCAGTGCTCCGACCAAGCTCGGCTATGGCTACACCTTC. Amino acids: CSAPTKLGYGYTF.

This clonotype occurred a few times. The DNA of the CDR3 is TGCGCCAGCAGCTTGCAGGCACAAATGAACACTGAAGCTTTCTTT. The encoded protein is CASSLQAQMNTEAFF. The rearrangement links TRBV5-1 to TRBJ1-1; D gene uncertain. The CDR3 is made up of 15 amino acids. Germline V CDR1 and CDR2: SGHRS, YFSETQ. The V end lost 1 base, the J end lost 0 bases, and 10 bases lay between the germline ends.